This T cell receptor beta chain originates from a study of blood T cell repertoires in COVID-19. Overall study context: The analysed material was cDNA or gDNA that came from T cells, B-cell-depleted T cells, or PBMCs.

Generated by immunoSEQ multiplex PCR, the TCRdb table keeps only in-frame clones and is missing some. The sample lists about 94,000 clones; 80% were seen once. This CDR3 comprises 15 residues. Trimming pared 3 bases from V and 5 bases from J, leaving 14 bases between. Germline CDR1 is WNHNN and CDR2 is SYGVQD (reference sequence). Sequences were obtained from peripheral blood. The TCR sequence derives from a woman older than 75 with acute or convalescent COVID-19. The V call is TRBV10-1, the J call TRBJ2-4; the D is unclear. This CDR3 is CASSEASPAENIQYF. As DNA, the CDR3 is TGCGCCAGCAGTGAAGCCAGTCCGGCGGAAAACATTCAGTACTTC.